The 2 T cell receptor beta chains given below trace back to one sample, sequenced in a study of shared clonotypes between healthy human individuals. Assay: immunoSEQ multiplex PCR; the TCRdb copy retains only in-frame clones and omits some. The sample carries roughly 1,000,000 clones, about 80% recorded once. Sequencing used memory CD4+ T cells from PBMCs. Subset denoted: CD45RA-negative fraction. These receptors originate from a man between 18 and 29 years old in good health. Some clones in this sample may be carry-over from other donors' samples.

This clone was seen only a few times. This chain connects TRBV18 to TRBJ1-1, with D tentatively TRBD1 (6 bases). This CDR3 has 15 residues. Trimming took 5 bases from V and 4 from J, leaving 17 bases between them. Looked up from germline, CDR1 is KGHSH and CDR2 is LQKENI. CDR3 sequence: CASSGTGTGSTEAFF. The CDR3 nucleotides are TGTGCCAGCTCAGGCACAGGGACGGGGAGCACTGAAGCTTTCTTT.

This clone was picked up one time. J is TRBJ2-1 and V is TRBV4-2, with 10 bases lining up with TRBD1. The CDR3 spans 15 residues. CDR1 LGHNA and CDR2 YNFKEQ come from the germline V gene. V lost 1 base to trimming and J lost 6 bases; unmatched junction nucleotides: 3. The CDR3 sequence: CASSQADRGVNEQFF. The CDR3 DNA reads TGTGCCAGCAGCCAAGCGGACAGGGGGGTCAATGAGCAGTTCTTC.